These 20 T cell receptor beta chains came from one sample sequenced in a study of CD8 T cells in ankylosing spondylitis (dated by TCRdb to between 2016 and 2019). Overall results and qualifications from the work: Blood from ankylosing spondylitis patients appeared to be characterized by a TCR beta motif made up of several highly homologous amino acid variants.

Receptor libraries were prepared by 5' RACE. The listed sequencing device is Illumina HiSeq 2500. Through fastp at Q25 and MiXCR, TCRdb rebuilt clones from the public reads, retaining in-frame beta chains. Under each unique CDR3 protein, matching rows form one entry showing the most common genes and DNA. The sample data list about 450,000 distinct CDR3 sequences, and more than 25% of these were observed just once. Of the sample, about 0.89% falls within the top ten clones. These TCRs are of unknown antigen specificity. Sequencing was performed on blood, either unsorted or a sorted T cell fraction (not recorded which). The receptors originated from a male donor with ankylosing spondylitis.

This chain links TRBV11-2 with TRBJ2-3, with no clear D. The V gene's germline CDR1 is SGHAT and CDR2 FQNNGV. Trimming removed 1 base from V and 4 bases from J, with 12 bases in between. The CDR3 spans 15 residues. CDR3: CASSLGTGPSDTQYF. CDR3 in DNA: TGTGCCAGCAGCTTAGGCACTGGCCCATCAGATACGCAGTATTTT.

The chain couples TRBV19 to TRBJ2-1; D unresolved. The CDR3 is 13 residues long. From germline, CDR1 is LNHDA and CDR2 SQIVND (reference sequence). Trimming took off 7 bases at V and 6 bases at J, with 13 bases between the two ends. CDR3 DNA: TGTGCCAGTACCATATACGGAACCAATGAGCAGTTCTTC. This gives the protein CASTIYGTNEQFF.

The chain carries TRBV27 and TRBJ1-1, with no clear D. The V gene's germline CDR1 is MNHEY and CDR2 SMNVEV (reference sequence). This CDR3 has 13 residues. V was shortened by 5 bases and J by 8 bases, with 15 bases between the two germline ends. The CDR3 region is CASSPLGRVEAFF. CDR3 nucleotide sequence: TGTGCCAGCAGTCCCTTAGGTCGCGTAGAAGCTTTCTTT.

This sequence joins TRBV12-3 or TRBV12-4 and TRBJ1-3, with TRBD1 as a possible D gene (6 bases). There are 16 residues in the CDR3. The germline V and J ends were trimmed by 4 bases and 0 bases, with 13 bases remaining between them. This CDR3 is CASSWPTGSSGNTIYF. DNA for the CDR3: TGTGCCAGCAGTTGGCCCACAGGGAGCTCTGGAAACACCATATATTTT.

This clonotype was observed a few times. CDR3 loop: CASSLVGQGGYGYTF. DNA of the CDR3: TGCGCCAGCAGCTTGGTGGGACAGGGCGGGTATGGCTACACCTTC. This sequence joins TRBV5-1 and TRBJ1-2, with TRBD1 identical over 9 bases. Trimming at V came to 0 bases and at J to 5 bases, leaving 5 bases not matched to a gene. CDR3 size: 15 residues. Germline V CDR1 and CDR2: SGHRS, YFSETQ.

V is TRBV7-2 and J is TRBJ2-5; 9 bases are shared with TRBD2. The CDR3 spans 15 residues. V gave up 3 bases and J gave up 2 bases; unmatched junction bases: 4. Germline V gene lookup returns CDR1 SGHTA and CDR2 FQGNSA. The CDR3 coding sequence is TGTGCCAGCAGCTTTATTCTAGCGGGGCAAGAGACCCAGTACTTC. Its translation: CASSFILAGQETQYF.

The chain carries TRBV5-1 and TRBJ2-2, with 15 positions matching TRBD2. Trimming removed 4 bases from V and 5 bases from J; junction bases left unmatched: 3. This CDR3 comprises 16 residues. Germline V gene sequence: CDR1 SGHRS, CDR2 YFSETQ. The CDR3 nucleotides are TGCGCCAGCAGCCGTGGGACTAGCGGGAGGACCGGGGAGCTGTTTTTT. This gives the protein CASSRGTSGRTGELFF. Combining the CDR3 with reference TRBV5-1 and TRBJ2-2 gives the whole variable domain KAGVTQTPRYLIKTRGQQVTLSCSPISGHRSVSWYQQTPGQGLQFLFEYFSETQRNKGNFPGRFSGRQFSNSRSEMNVSTLELGDSALYLCASSRGTSGRTGELFFGEGSRLTVL.

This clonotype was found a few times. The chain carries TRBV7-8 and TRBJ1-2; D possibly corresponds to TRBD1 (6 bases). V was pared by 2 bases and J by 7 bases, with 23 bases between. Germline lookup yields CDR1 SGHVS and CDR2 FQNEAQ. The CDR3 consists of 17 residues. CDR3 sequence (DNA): TGTGCCAGCAGCTTAAGCGGGACACTAGTTTCCTTTTTTGGCTACACCTTC. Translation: CASSLSGTLVSFFGYTF.

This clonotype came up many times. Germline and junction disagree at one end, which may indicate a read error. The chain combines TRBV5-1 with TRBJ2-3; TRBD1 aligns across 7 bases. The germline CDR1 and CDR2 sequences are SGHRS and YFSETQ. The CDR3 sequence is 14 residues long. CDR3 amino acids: CASSPGQGTDTQYF. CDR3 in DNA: TGTGCCAGCAGCCCCGGACAGGGCACAGATACGCAGTATTTT.

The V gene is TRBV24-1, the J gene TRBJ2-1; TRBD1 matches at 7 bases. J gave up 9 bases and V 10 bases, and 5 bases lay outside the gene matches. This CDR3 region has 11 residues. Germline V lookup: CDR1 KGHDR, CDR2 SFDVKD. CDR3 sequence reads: CATGGGGEQFF. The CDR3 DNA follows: TGTGCCACAGGGGGCGGCGGTGAGCAGTTCTTC.

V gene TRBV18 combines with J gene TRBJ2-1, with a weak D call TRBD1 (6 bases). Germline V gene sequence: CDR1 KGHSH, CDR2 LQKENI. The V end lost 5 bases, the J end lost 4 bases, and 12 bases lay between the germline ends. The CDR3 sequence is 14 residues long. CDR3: CASSSGVGYNEQFF. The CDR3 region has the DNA TGTGCCAGCTCATCAGGGGTTGGGTACAATGAGCAGTTCTTC. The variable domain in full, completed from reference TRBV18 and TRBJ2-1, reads NAGVMQNPRHLVRRRGQEARLRCSPMKGHSHVYWYRQLPEEGLKFMVYLQKENIIDESGMPKERFSAEFPKEGPSILRIQQVVRGDSAAYFCASSSGVGYNEQFFGPGTRLTVL.

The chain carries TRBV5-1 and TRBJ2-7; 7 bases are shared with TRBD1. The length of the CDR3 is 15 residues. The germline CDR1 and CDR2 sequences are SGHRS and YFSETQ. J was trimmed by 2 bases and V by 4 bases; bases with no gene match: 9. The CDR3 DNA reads TGCGCCAGCAGCAGAGGACAGGTGGGGGCCTACGAGCAGTACGTC. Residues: CASSRGQVGAYEQYV.

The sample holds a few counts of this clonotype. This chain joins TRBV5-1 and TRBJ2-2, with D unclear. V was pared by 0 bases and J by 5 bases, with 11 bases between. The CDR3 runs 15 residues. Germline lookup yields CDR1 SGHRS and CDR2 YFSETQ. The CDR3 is CASSLVQLPTGELFF. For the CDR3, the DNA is TGCGCCAGCAGCTTGGTGCAGCTACCTACCGGGGAGCTGTTTTTT.

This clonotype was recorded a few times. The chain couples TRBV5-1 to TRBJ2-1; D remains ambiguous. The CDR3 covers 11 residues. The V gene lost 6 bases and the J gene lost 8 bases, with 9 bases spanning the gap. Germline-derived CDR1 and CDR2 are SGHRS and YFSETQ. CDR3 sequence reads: CASISFDEQFF. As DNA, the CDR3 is TGCGCCAGCATAAGCTTCGATGAGCAGTTCTTC.

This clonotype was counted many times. CDR3 in DNA: TGTGCCAGCAGCTTAAAAACGGGAGGCTCCTACGAGCAGTACGTC. It translates to CASSLKTGGSYEQYV. This sequence joins TRBV7-2 and TRBJ2-7, with 7 positions matching TRBD2. Germline lookup yields CDR1 SGHTA and CDR2 FQGNSA. The junction had 4 bases not matched to a gene; V was cut back by 2 bases and J by 0 bases. CDR3 length: 15 amino acids.

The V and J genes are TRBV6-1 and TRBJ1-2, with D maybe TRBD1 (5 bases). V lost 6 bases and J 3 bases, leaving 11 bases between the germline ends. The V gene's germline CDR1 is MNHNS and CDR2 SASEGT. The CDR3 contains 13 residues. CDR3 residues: CASRGPADYGYTF. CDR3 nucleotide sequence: TGTGCCAGCAGGGGACCAGCTGACTATGGCTACACCTTC.

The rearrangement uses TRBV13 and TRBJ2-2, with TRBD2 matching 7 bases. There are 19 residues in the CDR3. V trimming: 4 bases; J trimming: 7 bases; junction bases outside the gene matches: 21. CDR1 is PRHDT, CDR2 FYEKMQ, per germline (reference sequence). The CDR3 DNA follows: TGTGCCAGCAGCTCCTCCACCGGGACTACGAAAGCTGTTAACGGGGAGCTGTTTTTT. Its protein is CASSSSTGTTKAVNGELFF.

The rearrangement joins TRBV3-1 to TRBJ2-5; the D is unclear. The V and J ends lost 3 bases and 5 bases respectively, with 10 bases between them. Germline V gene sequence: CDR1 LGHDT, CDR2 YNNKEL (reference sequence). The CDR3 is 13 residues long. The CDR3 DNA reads TGTGCCAGCAGCCACCTGATCCTTGAGACCCAGTACTTC. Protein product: CASSHLILETQYF.

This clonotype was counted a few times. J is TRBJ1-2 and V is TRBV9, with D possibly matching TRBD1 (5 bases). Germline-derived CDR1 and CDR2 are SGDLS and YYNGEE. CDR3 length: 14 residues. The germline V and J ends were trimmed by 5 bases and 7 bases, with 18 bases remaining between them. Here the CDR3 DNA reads TGTGCCAGCAGGGCGACGGGGCCGCCTGGTGGCTACACCTTC. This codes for CASRATGPPGGYTF.

CDR3: CASSPTGTGGLDEQFF. The CDR3 DNA follows: TGTGCCAGCTCACCGACCGGGACAGGGGGGTTAGATGAGCAGTTCTTC. The V gene is TRBV18, the J gene TRBJ2-1; 11 bases are a match to TRBD1. With 3 bases clipped from V and 8 bases from J, the junction kept 9 bases outside the gene matches. This CDR3 is 16 amino acids long. Germline V gives CDR1 KGHSH, CDR2 LQKENI.